This T cell receptor (beta chain) was observed in a study of identical twins. Regarding the study as a whole: Models underestimated how often monozygotic twins shared out-of-frame TCR alpha.

One entry per CDR3 protein, called by TCRdb with MiXCR from the 5' RACE reads. The profile shows 1.5 million to 2 million distinct CDR3 sequences, about 30% of them singletons. As to this clonotype: Its cognate antigen is unknown.

Sequencing was carried out using cord blood. This TCR derives from a newborn girl in good health.

The CDR3 DNA sequence: TGCGCCAGCAGCCAAGATAGAGCGGGAGGTCCCTACGAGCAGTTCTTC. It specifies CASSQDRAGGPYEQFF. This chain uses TRBV4-1 with TRBJ2-1; 9 bases agree with TRBD2. Germline lookup yields CDR1 MGHRA and CDR2 YSYEKL. The CDR3 consists of 16 residues. Trimming took 0 bases from V and 10 from J; bases not matched to a gene: 10.